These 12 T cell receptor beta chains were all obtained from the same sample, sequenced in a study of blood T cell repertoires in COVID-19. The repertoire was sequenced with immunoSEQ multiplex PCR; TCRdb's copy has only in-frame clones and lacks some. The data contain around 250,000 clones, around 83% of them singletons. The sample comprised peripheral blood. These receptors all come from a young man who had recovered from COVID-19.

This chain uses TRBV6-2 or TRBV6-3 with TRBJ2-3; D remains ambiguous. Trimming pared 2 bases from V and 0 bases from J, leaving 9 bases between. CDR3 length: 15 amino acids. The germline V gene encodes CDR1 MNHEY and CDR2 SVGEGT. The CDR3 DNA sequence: TGTGCCAGCAGTTACCCCGACAAAAGCACAGATACGCAGTATTTT. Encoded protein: CASSYPDKSTDTQYF.

Here the CDR3 reads CASSLGQGKVSGSPLHF. CDR3 in DNA: TGTGCCAGCAGCCTAGGACAGGGAAAGGTTTCGGGTTCACCCCTCCACTTT. The chain recombines TRBV7-9 with TRBJ1-6; 8 nucleotides align to TRBD1. The trim removed 5 bases at V and 9 bases at J, leaving 15 bases unmatched. The CDR3 has 17 residues. CDR1 is SEHNR, CDR2 FQNEAQ, per germline (reference sequence).

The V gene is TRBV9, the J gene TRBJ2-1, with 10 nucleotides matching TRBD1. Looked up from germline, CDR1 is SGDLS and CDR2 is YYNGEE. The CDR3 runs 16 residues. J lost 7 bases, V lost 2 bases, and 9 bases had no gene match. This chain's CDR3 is CASSVWGRTGGNEQFF. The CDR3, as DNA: TGTGCCAGCAGCGTCTGGGGTAGGACAGGGGGAAATGAGCAGTTCTTC.

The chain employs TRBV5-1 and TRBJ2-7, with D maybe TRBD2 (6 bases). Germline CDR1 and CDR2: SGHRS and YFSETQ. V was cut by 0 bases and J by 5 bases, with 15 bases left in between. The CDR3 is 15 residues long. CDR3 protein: CASSLVYGGSDEQYF. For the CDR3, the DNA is TGCGCCAGCAGCTTGGTTTATGGGGGGAGCGACGAGCAGTACTTC.

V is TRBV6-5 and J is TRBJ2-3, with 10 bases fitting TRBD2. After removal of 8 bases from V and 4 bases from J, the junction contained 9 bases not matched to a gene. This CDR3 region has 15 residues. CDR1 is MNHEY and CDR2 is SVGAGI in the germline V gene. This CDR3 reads CASGSGGAGSDTQYF. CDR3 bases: TGTGCCAGCGGGAGCGGGGGGGCCGGGTCAGATACGCAGTATTTT.

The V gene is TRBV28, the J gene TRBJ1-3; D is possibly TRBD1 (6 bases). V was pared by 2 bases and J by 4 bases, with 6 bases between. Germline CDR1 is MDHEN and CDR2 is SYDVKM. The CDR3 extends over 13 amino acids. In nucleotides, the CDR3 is TGTGCCAGCAGTTTAGGACAGGGAAACACCATATATTTT. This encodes CASSLGQGNTIYF.

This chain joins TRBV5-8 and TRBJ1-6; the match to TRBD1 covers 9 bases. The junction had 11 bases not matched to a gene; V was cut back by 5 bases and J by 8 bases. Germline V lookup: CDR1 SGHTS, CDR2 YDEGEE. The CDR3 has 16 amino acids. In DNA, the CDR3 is TGTGCCAGCAGAGACGTCGGGACAGGGAATTATTCACCCCTCCACTTT. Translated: CASRDVGTGNYSPLHF.

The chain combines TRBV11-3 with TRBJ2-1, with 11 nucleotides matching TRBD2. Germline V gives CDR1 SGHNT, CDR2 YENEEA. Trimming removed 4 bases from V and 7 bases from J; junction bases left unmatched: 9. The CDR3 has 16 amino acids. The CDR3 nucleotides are TGTGCCAGCAGCTCAGATCCGGGACTAGCGGCAAATGAGCAGTTCTTC. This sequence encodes CASSSDPGLAANEQFF.

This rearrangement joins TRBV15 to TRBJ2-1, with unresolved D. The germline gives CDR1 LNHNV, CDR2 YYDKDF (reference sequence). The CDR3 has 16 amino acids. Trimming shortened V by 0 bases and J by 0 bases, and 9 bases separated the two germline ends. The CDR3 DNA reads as TGTGCCACCAGCAGAGACAACTCCCTCTCCTACAATGAGCAGTTCTTC. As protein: CATSRDNSLSYNEQFF.

The CDR3 reads CASSPTGPPGNTIYF. For the CDR3, the DNA is TGCGCCAGCAGTCCGACAGGCCCTCCTGGAAACACCATATATTTT. The chain employs TRBV10-2 and TRBJ1-3, with a weak D call TRBD1 (6 bases). V lost 5 bases to trimming and J lost 2 bases, with 13 bases between them. The CDR3 spans 15 residues. From germline, CDR1 is WSHSY and CDR2 SAAADI.

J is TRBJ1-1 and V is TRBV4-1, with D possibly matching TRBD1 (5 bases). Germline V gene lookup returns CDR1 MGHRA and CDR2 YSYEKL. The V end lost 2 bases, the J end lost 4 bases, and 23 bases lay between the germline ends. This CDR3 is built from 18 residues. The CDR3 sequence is CASSQSMVGGGWVTEAFF. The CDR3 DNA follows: TGCGCCAGCAGCCAAAGCATGGTTGGGGGGGGATGGGTCACTGAAGCTTTCTTT.

This CDR3 reads CSATYSNQPQHF. The CDR3 nucleotides read TGCAGCGCTACCTATAGCAATCAGCCCCAGCATTTT. The chain couples TRBV29-1 to TRBJ1-5; D remains ambiguous. Germline V CDR1 and CDR2: SQVTM, ANQGSEA. The CDR3 sequence is 12 residues long. The V and J ends lost 7 bases and 0 bases respectively, with 7 bases between them.